The 14 T cell receptor beta chains presented below share a single source sample, sequenced in a study of T cells in Graves' hyperthyroidism and ophthalmopathy. The TCR beta CDR3 regions underwent amplification using RNA transcripts as the source. A set of HTBI primers served as the primers for a first-round RT-PCR of the TCR CDR3. TCRdb itself ran the multiplex PCR reads through MiXCR, one entry per CDR3 protein. The sample carries roughly 500,000 distinct CDR3 sequences, approximately 44% recorded once. The source material was peripheral blood or thyroid tissue (not recorded which). Receptors originate from an adult woman with Graves' disease, either hyperthyroidism or ophthalmopathy (not recorded which).

This clonotype was observed at least ten times. The chain couples TRBV14 to TRBJ2-7; D ambiguous. Germline V gene sequence: CDR1 SGHDN, CDR2 FVKESK. Trimming took 4 bases from V and 6 from J, leaving 13 bases between them. The CDR3 has 13 amino acids. The CDR3 region is CASSLEVTLEQYF. The CDR3, as DNA: TGTGCCAGCAGCCTCGAGGTTACGCTCGAGCAGTACTTC.

This clonotype was found many times. The chain joins TRBV2 to TRBJ2-7; D is undetermined. The ends were cut back, 6 bases at V and 11 bases at J, with 14 bases in the middle. CDR1 and CDR2 from the germline V gene are SNHLY and FYNNEI. The CDR3 loop spans 11 amino acids. The CDR3 is CASRVGNTEYF. The CDR3 DNA reads as TGTGCCAGCAGGGTTGGGAATACTGAGTACTTC.

CDR3 coding DNA: TGTGCCAGTAAGGACAGGTGGAACACTGAAGCCAACGTCCTGACTTTC. This encodes CASKDRWNTEANVLTF. This chain links TRBV19 with TRBJ2-6, with 7 bases identical to TRBD1. Looked up from germline, CDR1 is LNHDA and CDR2 is SQIVND (reference sequence). CDR3 length equals 16 residues. J gave up 7 bases and V 7 bases, and 13 bases lay outside the gene matches.

The chain employs TRBV11-2 and TRBJ1-1; D gene ambiguous. The CDR3 is 10 residues long. V gave up 5 bases and J gave up 8 bases, with 6 bases separating them. Looked up from germline, CDR1 is SGHAT and CDR2 is FQNNGV. The CDR3: CASSHVEAFF. In DNA form, the CDR3 reads TGTGCCAGCAGCCACGTCGAAGCTTTCTTT.

This clonotype came up many times. The V gene is TRBV5-1, the J gene TRBJ2-7; 7 bases line up with TRBD1. Germline values: CDR1 SGHRS, CDR2 YFSETQ. This CDR3 is built from 15 residues. J was trimmed by 0 bases and V by 0 bases; bases with no gene match: 3. The chain's CDR3 is CASSLATGSSYEQYF. The CDR3 DNA is TGCGCCAGCAGCTTGGCGACAGGGAGCTCCTACGAGCAGTACTTC. Full variable domain (missing parts from reference TRBV5-1 and TRBJ2-7): KAGVTQTPRYLIKTRGQQVTLSCSPISGHRSVSWYQQTPGQGLQFLFEYFSETQRNKGNFPGRFSGRQFSNSRSEMNVSTLELGDSALYLCASSLATGSSYEQYFGPGTRLTVT.

This rearrangement joins TRBV20-1 to TRBJ1-2; weak D call: TRBD1 (5 bases). Between the trimmed V and J ends, which lost 6 bases and 7 bases, there was a span of 18 bases. The CDR3 totals 13 residues. The germline gives CDR1 DFQATT, CDR2 SNEGSKA (reference sequence). The CDR3 sequence is CSASSFRTSGYTF. DNA of the CDR3: TGCAGTGCCAGCAGCTTTCGGACATCTGGCTACACCTTC.

This clonotype was seen at least ten times. The chain is built from TRBV5-1 and TRBJ1-4; no reliable D call. Between the trimmed V and J ends, which lost 5 bases and 0 bases, there was a span of 11 bases. There are 15 residues in the CDR3. CDR1 and CDR2 from the germline V gene are SGHRS and YFSETQ. The CDR3 here is CASRPRGATNEKLFF. CDR3 sequence (DNA): TGCGCCAGCAGGCCCCGGGGTGCAACTAATGAAAAACTGTTTTTT.

This clonotype was recorded only once. This sequence joins TRBV9 and TRBJ1-6; 7 positions match TRBD1. This CDR3 is built from 16 residues. CDR1 SGDLS and CDR2 YYNGEE come from the germline V gene. V lost 3 bases and J lost 6; bases outside the gene matches: 9. The CDR3 protein is CASSAQPGQLNSPLHF. CDR3 nucleotide sequence: TGTGCCAGCAGCGCCCAGCCGGGACAGCTTAATTCACCCCTCCACTTT.

The J gene is TRBJ1-1, the V gene TRBV6-2 or TRBV6-3, with D possibly TRBD1 on 5 matching bases. This CDR3 comprises 14 residues. Trimming stripped 6 bases from V and 0 bases from J, with 11 bases between. The V gene's germline CDR1 is MNHEY and CDR2 SVGEGT. This CDR3 is CASSTGYMNTEAFF. In DNA, the CDR3 is TGTGCCAGCAGCACAGGATACATGAACACTGAAGCTTTCTTT.

This chain links TRBV7-6 with TRBJ2-3; TRBD1 agrees at 7 bases. V lost 1 base and J lost 3; bases outside the gene matches: 4. Germline loops: CDR1 SGHVS, CDR2 FNYEAQ. The CDR3 is 15 residues long. In nucleotides, the CDR3 is TGTGCCAGCAGCTTAGAGGGGGCAACGACAGATACGCAGTATTTT. It translates to CASSLEGATTDTQYF.

The chain combines TRBV6-5 with TRBJ1-4; D uncertain. The CDR3 covers 10 residues. CDR1 and CDR2 from the germline V gene are MNHEY and SVGAGI. V dropped 4 bases and J dropped 8 bases, with 2 bases sitting between them. CDR3 amino acids: CASSWEKLFF. The CDR3 DNA sequence: TGTGCCAGCAGTTGGGAAAAACTGTTTTTT.

This rearrangement joins TRBV2 to TRBJ1-3; D might be TRBD1 (5 bases). Germline CDR1 is SNHLY and CDR2 is FYNNEI. The CDR3 runs 12 residues. V was cut by 4 bases and J by 6 bases, with 7 bases left in between. The CDR3 sequence: CASSGGVNTIYF. Written as DNA, the CDR3 is TGTGCCAGCAGTGGGGGGGTAAACACCATATATTTT.

The rearrangement joins TRBV7-2 to TRBJ1-6; no reliable D call. The germline V gene has CDR1 SGHTA and CDR2 FQGNSA. The CDR3 covers 13 residues. Between the trimmed V and J ends, which lost 2 bases and 3 bases, there was a span of 2 bases. CDR3 bases: TGTGCCAGCAGCTTAATCTATAATTCACCCCTCCACTTT. Residues: CASSLIYNSPLHF.

This clonotype was counted once. This chain joins TRBV24-1 and TRBJ2-1; no clear D. Germline CDR1 and CDR2: KGHDR and SFDVKD. The CDR3 runs to 13 residues. V lost 4 bases and J lost 12, with 15 bases in between. The CDR3 loop reads CATSEPQTMRQFF. The CDR3 DNA follows: TGTGCCACCAGTGAACCCCAGACAATGAGGCAGTTCTTC.